This T cell receptor beta chain was documented in a study of T cells in Graves' hyperthyroidism and ophthalmopathy. General study points: The authors' 13 V-J model separated ophthalmopathy from stable hyperthyroidism.

The CDR3 loop spans 15 amino acids. With V trimmed by 0 bases and J by 4 bases, 2 bases remained unmatched. CDR1 and CDR2 (germline): LGHNA, YSLEER. Clinical symptoms, serum thyroxine, TRAb, thyroid ultrasound and orbital computed tomography informed diagnoses. The sample holds many counts of this clonotype. Its antigen is unidentified. From RNA transcripts, TCR beta CDR3 regions were amplified. Using the HTBI primer set, a first-round RT-PCR was run on the TCR CDR3. MiXCR, run by TCRdb on the multiplex PCR reads, gives a single entry per CDR3 protein. The sample holds approximately 530,000 distinct CDR3 sequences; 15% to 20% are singletons and the top ten take less than 55%.

The sequenced sample consisted of blood. The V call is TRBV4-3, the J call TRBJ2-7; the match to TRBD2 covers 11 bases. This sequence originates from a man aged 35 to 55 with Graves' ophthalmopathy. The CDR3 is CASSQELAGEYEQYF. CDR3 nucleotides: TGCGCCAGCAGCCAAGAACTAGCGGGAGAGTACGAGCAGTACTTC.